This T cell receptor beta chain was observed in a study of human T cells and chemical hapten exposure. The wider study: Patients, largely female, had alopecia areata, totalis or universalis. Study-level results: Donors were affected by alopecia, so their immune reaction might vary from that of healthy individuals.

This clonotype was observed many times. Its antigen is not identified. Trimming took off 2 bases at V and 4 bases at J, with 15 bases between the two ends. Germline V gene sequence: CDR1 MNHNY, CDR2 SVGAGI (reference sequence). This CDR3 spans 16 amino acids. Time point here: patch test 2, 6 weeks after DPC sensitization. As to treatment: therapeutic diphenylcyclopropenone sensitization with weekly scalp DPC. Per the original data handling: There were a median of approximately 96,000 TCRs per sample, with a range from roughly 20,000 to 700,000. In TCRdb, the RACE reads were re-called with MiXCR into one record per CDR3 protein. The V and J calls and clone size are TCRdb's, not the authors'. The table shows 65,000 to 100,000 distinct CDR3 sequences, with 6.5% to 8% occurring only once.

The TCR was taken from a woman aged 30 to 39 with alopecia areata. Some clones in this sample may be carry-over from other donors' samples. This specimen consisted of whole blood, obtained in connection with sensitization to the hapten diphenylcyclopropenone (DPC). J is TRBJ1-3 and V is TRBV6-6, with a weak D call TRBD1 (6 bases). The CDR3 here is CASSYAGGASGNTIYF. The DNA for the CDR3 is TGTGCCAGCAGTTACGCGGGGGGGGCGAGCGGAAACACCATATATTTT.